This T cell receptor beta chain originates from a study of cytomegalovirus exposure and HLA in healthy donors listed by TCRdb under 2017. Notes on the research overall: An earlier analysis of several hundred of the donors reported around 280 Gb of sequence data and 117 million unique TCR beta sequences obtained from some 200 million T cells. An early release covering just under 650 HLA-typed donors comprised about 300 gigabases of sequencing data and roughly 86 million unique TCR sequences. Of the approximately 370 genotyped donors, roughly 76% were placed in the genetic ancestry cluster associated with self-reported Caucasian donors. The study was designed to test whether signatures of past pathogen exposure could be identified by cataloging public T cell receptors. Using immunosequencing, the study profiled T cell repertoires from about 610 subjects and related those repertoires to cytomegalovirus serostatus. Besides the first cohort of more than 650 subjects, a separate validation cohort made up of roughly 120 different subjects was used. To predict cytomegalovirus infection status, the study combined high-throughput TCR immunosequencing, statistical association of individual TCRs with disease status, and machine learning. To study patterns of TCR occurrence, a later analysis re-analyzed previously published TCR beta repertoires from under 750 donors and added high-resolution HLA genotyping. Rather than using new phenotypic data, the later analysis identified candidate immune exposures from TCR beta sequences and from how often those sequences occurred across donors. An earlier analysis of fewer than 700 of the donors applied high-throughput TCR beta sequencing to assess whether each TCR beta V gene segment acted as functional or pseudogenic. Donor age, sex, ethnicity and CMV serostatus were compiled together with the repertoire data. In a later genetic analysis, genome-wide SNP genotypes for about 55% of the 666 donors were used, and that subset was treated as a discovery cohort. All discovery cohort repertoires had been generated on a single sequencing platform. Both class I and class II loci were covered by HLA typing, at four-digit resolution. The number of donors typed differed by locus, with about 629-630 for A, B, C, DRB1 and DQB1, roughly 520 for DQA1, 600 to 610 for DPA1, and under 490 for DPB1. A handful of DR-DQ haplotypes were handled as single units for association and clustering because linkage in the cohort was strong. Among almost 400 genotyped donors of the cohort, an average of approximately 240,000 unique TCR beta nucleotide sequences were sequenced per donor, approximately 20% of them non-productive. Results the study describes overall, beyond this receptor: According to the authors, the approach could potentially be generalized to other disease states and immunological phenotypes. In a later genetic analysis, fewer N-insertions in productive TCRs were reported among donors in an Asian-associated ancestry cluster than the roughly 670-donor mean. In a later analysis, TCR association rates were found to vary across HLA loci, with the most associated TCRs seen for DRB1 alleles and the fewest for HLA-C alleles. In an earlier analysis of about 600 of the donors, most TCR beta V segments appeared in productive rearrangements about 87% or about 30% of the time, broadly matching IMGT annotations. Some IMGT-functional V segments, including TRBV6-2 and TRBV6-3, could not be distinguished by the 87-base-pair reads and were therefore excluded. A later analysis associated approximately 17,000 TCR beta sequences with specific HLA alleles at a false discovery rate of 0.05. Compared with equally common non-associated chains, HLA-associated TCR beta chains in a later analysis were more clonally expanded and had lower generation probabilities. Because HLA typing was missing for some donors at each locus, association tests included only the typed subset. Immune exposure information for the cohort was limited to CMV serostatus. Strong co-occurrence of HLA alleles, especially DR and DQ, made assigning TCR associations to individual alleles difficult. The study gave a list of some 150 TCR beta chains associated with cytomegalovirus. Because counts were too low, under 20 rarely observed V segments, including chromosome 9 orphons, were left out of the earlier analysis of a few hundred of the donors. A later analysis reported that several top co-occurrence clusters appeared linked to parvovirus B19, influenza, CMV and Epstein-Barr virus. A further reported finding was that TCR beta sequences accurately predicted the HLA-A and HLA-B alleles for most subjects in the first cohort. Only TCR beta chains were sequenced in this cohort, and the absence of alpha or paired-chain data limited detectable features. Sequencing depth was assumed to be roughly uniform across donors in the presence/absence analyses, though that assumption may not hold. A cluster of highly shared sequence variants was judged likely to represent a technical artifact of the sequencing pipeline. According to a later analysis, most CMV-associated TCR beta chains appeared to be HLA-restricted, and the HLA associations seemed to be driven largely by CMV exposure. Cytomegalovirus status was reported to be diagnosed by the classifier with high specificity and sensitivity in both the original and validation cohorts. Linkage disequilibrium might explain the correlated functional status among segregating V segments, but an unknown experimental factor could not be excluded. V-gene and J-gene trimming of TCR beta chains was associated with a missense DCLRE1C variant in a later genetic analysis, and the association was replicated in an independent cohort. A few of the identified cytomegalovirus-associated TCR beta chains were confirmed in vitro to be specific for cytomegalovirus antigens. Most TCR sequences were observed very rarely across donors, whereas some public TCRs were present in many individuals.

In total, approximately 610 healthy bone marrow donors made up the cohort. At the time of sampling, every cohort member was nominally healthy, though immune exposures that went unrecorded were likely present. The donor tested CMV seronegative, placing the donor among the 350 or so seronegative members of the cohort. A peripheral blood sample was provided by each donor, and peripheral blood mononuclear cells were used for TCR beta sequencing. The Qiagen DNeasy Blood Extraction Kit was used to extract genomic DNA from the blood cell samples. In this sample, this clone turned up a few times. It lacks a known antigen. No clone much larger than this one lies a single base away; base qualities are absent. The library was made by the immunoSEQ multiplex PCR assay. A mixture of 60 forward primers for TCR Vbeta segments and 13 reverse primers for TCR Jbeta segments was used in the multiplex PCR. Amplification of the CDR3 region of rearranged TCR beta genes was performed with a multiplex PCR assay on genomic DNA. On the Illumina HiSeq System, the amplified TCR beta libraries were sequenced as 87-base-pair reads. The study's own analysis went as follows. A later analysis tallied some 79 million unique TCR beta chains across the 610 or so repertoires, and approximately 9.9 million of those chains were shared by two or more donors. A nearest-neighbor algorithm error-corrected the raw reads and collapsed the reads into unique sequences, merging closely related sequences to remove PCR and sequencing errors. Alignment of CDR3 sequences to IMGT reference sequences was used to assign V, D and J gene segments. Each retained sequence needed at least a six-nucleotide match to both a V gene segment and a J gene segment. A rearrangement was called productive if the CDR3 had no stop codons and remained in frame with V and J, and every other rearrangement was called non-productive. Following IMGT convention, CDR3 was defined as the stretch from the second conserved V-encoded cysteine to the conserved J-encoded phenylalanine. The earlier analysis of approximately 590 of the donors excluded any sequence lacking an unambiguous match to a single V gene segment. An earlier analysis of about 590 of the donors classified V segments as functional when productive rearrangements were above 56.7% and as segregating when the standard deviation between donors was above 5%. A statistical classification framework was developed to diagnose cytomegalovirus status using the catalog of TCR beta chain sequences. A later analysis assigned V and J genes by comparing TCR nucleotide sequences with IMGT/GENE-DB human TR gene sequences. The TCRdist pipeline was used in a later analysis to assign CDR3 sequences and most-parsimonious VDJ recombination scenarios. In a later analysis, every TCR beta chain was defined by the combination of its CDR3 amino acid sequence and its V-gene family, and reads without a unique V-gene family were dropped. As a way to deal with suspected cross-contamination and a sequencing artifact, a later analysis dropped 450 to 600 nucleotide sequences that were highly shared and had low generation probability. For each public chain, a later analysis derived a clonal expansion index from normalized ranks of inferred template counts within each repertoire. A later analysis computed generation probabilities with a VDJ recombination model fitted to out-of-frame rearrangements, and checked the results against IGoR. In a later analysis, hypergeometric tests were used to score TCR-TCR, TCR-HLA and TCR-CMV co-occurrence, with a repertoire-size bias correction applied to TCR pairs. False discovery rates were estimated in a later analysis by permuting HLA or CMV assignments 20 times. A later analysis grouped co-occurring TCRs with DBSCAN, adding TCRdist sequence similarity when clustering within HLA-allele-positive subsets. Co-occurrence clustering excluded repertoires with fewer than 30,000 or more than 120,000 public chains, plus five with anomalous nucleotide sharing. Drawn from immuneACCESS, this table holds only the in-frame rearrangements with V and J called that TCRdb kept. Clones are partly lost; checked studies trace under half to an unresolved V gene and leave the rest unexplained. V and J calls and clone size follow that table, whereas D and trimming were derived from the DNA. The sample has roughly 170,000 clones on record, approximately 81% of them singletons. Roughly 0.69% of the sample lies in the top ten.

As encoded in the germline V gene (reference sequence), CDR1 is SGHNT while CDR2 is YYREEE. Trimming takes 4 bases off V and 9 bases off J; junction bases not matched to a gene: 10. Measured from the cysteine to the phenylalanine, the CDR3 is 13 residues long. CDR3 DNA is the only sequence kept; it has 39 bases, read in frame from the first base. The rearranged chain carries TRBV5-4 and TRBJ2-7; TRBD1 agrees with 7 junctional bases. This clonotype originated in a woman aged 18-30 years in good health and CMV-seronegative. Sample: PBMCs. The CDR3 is CASSGRDSGGQYF. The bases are TGTGCCAGCAGCGGCCGGGACAGTGGTGGGCAGTACTTC.